Described below is a single T cell receptor (beta chain) sequence and its context. No antigen is known for it. The V gene lost 5 bases and the J gene lost 0 bases, with 7 bases spanning the gap. This CDR3 comprises 14 residues. Germline V gene sequence: CDR1 MRHNA, CDR2 SNTAGT. The data originate from a study of shared clonotypes between healthy human individuals. Study information: CD4 naive and memory got three plates each, CD8 naive two, CD8 memory one.

The table came from immunoSEQ multiplex PCR; TCRdb's copy has only in-frame clones and leaves some out. The table has about 1 million clones, approximately 68% seen once; the top ten hold around 1.4%. Study conclusions and caveats: Only blood samples were collected, and tissue repertoires likely differ. Sequencing depth was a factor that was expected to affect clonotype sharing among donors.

The genes are TRBV6-4 and TRBJ2-2, with D unclear. The receptor's source is a man younger than 35 in good health. The sequenced sample consisted of memory CD4+ T cells sorted from blood. As to subset: CD45RA-negative fraction. The CDR3 here is CASSYRANTGELFF. Written as DNA, the CDR3 is TGTGCCAGCAGTTATCGCGCGAACACCGGGGAGCTGTTTTTT.